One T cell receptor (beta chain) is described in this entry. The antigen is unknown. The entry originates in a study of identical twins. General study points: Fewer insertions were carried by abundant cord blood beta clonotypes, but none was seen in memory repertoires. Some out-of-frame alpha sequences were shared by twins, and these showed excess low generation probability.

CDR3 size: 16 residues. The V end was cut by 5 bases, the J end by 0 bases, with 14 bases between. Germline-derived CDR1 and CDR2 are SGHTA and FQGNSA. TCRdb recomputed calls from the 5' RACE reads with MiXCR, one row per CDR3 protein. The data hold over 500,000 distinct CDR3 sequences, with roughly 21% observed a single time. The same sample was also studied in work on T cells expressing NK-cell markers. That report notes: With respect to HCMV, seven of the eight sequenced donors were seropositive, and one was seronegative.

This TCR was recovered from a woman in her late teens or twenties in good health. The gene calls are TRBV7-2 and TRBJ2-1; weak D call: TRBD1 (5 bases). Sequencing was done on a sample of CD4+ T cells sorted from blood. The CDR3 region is CASSLFQGSSYNEQFF. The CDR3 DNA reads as TGTGCCAGCAGCCTATTTCAGGGAAGCTCCTACAATGAGCAGTTCTTC.